The T cell receptor (beta chain) under discussion was sequenced for a study of cytomegalovirus exposure and HLA in healthy donors. With 5 bases clipped from V and 8 bases from J, the junction kept 3 bases outside the gene matches. The CDR3 consists of 12 residues. CDR1 LNHDA and CDR2 SQIVND come from the germline V gene (reference sequence). Generated by immunoSEQ multiplex PCR, the TCRdb table keeps only in-frame clones and is missing some. The sample holds some 120,000 clones, over 90% seen once. Broader study findings: A list of about 180 TCR beta chains associated with cytomegalovirus was given. In the 120 validation repertoires, more than 85% of cluster scores exceeded 0, per a later analysis. Specificity for CMV antigens was confirmed in vitro for a few of the CMV-associated chains.

Of note for this clone: Its antigen remains unidentified.

Specimen: PBMCs. V gene TRBV19 combines with J gene TRBJ2-3; TRBD1 matches 8 bases. The sequence came from a woman between 18 and 29 years old in good health and CMV-seronegative. CDR3 bases: TGTGCCAGTAGTTTCGGACAGGGTACGCAGTATTTT. Its protein product is CASSFGQGTQYF.